These 10 T cell receptor beta chains originate from one sample sequenced in a study of blood T cell repertoires in COVID-19. Profiling relied on immunoSEQ multiplex PCR, and the TCRdb table lists in-frame clones only, not all of them. The data show 390,000 or so clones, 80% to 90% seen once. The specimen sequenced was peripheral blood. The receptors shown here come from a young woman with COVID-19, enrolled during active disease.

The chain has TRBV29-1 and TRBJ1-2; D unclear. CDR3 length: 11 amino acids. Germline CDR1 and CDR2: SQVTM and ANQGSEA. V dropped 4 bases and J dropped 4 bases, with 7 bases sitting between them. CDR3 coding DNA: TGCAGCGTTGGCGAGGGCTATGGCTACACCTTC. The encoded protein is CSVGEGYGYTF.

The chain recombines TRBV27 with TRBJ1-2, with 8 positions matching TRBD1. V shed 3 bases, J shed 0 bases, and the junction held 3 bases outside the gene matches. CDR1 and CDR2 from the germline V gene are MNHEY and SMNVEV (reference sequence). The CDR3 covers 15 residues. This chain's CDR3 is CASSFSTGANYGYTF. CDR3 coding DNA: TGTGCCAGCAGTTTTTCGACAGGGGCTAACTATGGCTACACCTTC.

This chain connects TRBV27 to TRBJ2-4; 9 bases are a match to TRBD1. Germline lookup yields CDR1 MNHEY and CDR2 SMNVEV (reference sequence). This CDR3 has 16 amino acids. The J segment lost 6 bases and the V segment lost 8 bases, leaving 14 bases of the junction unmatched. The CDR3 protein is CASGEYSGQGLNIQYF. Here the CDR3 DNA reads TGTGCCAGCGGAGAGTATTCGGGACAGGGATTAAACATTCAGTACTTC.

The chain is built from TRBV14 and TRBJ2-7; D remains unclear. This CDR3 spans 14 amino acids. Germline CDR1 SGHDN, CDR2 FVKESK. V lost 1 base, J lost 0 bases, and 7 bases lay in between. The CDR3 sequence: CASSQVSRSYEQYF. CDR3 DNA sequence: TGTGCCAGCAGCCAAGTATCCCGCTCCTACGAGCAGTACTTC.

The rearrangement links TRBV24-1 to TRBJ2-3; a weak D match, TRBD2 (5 bases). The germline V gene encodes CDR1 KGHDR and CDR2 SFDVKD. This CDR3 is built from 14 residues. Between the trimmed V and J ends, which lost 2 bases and 5 bases, there was a span of 10 bases. The DNA of the CDR3 is TGTGCCACCAGTGATTCGAGGAGCGGAGATACGCAGTATTTT. Encoded protein: CATSDSRSGDTQYF.

The rearrangement uses TRBV12-5 and TRBJ2-5; TRBD1 agrees at 11 bases. The junction had 13 bases not matched to a gene; V was cut back by 0 bases and J by 4 bases. The length of the CDR3 is 19 residues. The germline V gene encodes CDR1 LGHNT and CDR2 FRNRAP. CDR3 nucleotide sequence: TGTGCTAGTGGTTTGGTACCGGATGGGACAGGGGGATTTGGAGAGACCCAGTACTTC. This translates into CASGLVPDGTGGFGETQYF. Together with reference TRBV12-5 and TRBJ2-5, the CDR3 gives the full variable domain: DARVTQTPRHKVTEMGQEVTMRCQPILGHNTVFWYRQTMMQGLELLAYFRNRAPLDDSGMPKDRFSAEMPDATLATLKIQPSEPRDSAVYFCASGLVPDGTGGFGETQYFGPGTRLLVL.

The table lists this clone with a count of one. J is TRBJ2-3 and V is TRBV6-1; a possible D gene is TRBD2 (6 bases). Deletions cut 1 base from V and 6 bases from J, with 8 bases between. Per germline, CDR1 MNHNS and CDR2 SASEGT. The CDR3 consists of 13 residues. CDR3 sequence reads: CASSEGREDTQYF. The CDR3 DNA follows: TGTGCCAGCAGTGAAGGACGGGAGGATACGCAGTATTTT.

This clone was observed once. The gene calls are TRBV15 and TRBJ2-7; 10 bases map to TRBD1. CDR1 and CDR2 from the germline V gene are LNHNV and YYDKDF (reference sequence). J gave up 2 bases and V 3 bases, and 7 bases lay outside the gene matches. This CDR3 region has 16 residues. In nucleotides, the CDR3 is TGTGCCACCAGCAGGAATTCGGGACAGGGGACCTACGAGCAGTACTTC. Residues: CATSRNSGQGTYEQYF.

The DNA of the CDR3 is TGTGCCAGCAGCGACTGGACTAGAAGCCACGAGCAGTACTTC. Protein: CASSDWTRSHEQYF. This chain connects TRBV11-2 to TRBJ2-7; 7 bases agree with TRBD2. The CDR3 consists of 14 residues. V was pared by 5 bases and J by 5 bases, with 9 bases of the junction left unmatched. Germline CDR1 SGHAT, CDR2 FQNNGV.

The V gene is TRBV29-1, the J gene TRBJ2-5, with TRBD2 matching over 9 bases. V was pared by 7 bases and J by 1 base, with 1 base of the junction left unmatched. CDR1 SQVTM and CDR2 ANQGSEA come from the germline V gene. The CDR3 loop spans 12 amino acids. CDR3 in amino acids: CSGSGSQETQYF. For the CDR3, the DNA is TGCAGCGGTAGCGGGAGCCAAGAGACCCAGTACTTC.